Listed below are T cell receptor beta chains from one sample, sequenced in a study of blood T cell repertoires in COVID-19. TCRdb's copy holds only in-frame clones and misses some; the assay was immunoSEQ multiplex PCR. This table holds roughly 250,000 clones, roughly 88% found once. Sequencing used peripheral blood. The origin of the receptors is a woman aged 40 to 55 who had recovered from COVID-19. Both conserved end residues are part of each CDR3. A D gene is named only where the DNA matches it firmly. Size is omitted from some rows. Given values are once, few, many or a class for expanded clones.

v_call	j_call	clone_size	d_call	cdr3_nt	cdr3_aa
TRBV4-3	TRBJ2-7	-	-	TGCGCCAGCAGCCAAGGCGTGGAGGCGCAGTTTTACGAGCAGTACTTC	CASSQGVEAQFYEQYF
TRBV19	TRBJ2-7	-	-	TGTGCCAGTACCCCCGTCGGGAGTCTTGTTTCCTACGAGCAGTACTTC	CASTPVGSLVSYEQYF
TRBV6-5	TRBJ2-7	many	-	TGTGCCAGCAGTACAAACCCCGGGACAACCTACGAGCAGTACTTC	CASSTNPGTTYEQYF
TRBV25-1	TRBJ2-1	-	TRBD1	TGTGCCAGCAGTGAATCACAGGGGGCCGGACCCTACAATGAGCAGTTCTTC	CASSESQGAGPYNEQFF
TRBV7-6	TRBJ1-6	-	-	TGTGCCAGCAGCTTAGTGTCAGGGGCCCGAGTTAATTCACCCCTCCACTTT	CASSLVSGARVNSPLHF
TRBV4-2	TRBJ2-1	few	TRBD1	TGTGCCAGCAGCCAAGAGGGGACAGGGATCAATGAGCAGTTCTTC	CASSQEGTGINEQFF
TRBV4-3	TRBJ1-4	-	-	TGCGCCAGCAGCCAAGGGTTCGGGACAACTAATGAAAAACTGTTTTTT	CASSQGFGTTNEKLFF
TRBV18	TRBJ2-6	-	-	TGTGCCAGCTCACCACTCCCCGGTGCAGGAAAAGCCTCTGGGGCCAACGTCCTGACTTTC	CASSPLPGAGKASGANVLTF
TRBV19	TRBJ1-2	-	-	TGTGCCAGTAGTCGGGGGTATGGCTACACCTTC	CASSRGYGYTF
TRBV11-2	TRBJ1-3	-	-	TGTGCCAGCAGCCTTACTGGAAACACCATATATTTT	CASSLTGNTIYF
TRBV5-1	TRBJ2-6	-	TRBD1	TGCGCCAGCAGGGACAGGTTAGGAACTGGGGCCAACGTCCTGACTTTC	CASRDRLGTGANVLTF
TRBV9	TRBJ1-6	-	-	TGTGCCAGCAGCCAAAGAGGGATGAGCAATTCACCCCTCCACTTT	CASSQRGMSNSPLHF
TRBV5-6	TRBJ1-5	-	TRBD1	TGTGCCAGCAGCTTGGGACAGGGGCTTCGGCAGCCCCAGCATTTT	CASSLGQGLRQPQHF
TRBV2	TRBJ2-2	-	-	TGTGCCAGCAAACACACGCAGAACACCGGGGAGCTGTTTTTT	CASKHTQNTGELFF
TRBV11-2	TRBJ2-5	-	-	TGTGCCAGCAGCGTTAGAGGAGGGGCAAACCAAGAGACCCAGTACTTC	CASSVRGGANQETQYF
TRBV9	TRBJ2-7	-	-	TGTGCCAGCAGCGGCAAATCAGGACTTCTACACGAGCAGTACTTC	CASSGKSGLLHEQYF
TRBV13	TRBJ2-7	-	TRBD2	TGTGCCAGCAGCTTAGGAGGACTAGCGGGTTACGAGCAGTACTTC	CASSLGGLAGYEQYF
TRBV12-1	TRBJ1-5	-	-	TGTGCCAGCAGCCCTTTTCGAAGGACAGGGGGCAAAGATCAGCCCCAGCATTTT	CASSPFRRTGGKDQPQHF
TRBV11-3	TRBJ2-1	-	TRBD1	TGTGCCAGCAGCTTAGGGGGACAGGGTGGGCATGAGCAGTTCTTC	CASSLGGQGGHEQFF
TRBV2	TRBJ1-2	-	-	TGTGCCAGCAGTCTGTTTCGGGGCTACACCTTC	CASSLFRGYTF
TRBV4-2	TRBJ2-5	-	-	TGTGCCAGCAGCCATGGGCCCGGGGGGCCCGGAGAGACCCAGTACTTC	CASSHGPGGPGETQYF
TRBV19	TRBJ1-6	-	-	TGTGCCAGTATTGATAGGCAGGGGAGTTCACCCCTCCACTTT	CASIDRQGSSPLHF
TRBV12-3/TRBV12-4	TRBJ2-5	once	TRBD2	TGTGCCAGCAGGTCCAACGGGGGGGAGACCCAGTACTTC	CASRSNGGETQYF
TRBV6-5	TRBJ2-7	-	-	TGTGCCAGCAGCGCCGGGACTTTTAGGGAGCAGTACTTC	CASSAGTFREQYF
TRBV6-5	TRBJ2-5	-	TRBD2	TGTGCCACCCGGCGGGGGGCAGAGTCGGCGGAGACCCAGTACTTC	CATRRGAESAETQYF
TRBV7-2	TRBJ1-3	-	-	TGTGCCAGCAGCTTAGGGACAGCAAGAAACACCATATATTTT	CASSLGTARNTIYF
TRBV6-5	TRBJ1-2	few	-	TGTGCCAGCAGTTATCGGTTAGATAACTATGGCTACACCTTC	CASSYRLDNYGYTF
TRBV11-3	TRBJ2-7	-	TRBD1	TGTGCCAGCAGCTTAGGGACAGGACGAGGGGAGCAGTACTTC	CASSLGTGRGEQYF
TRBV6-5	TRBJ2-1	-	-	TGTGCCAGCAGTTACTCGAGAGTTTTGTTCTTC	CASSYSRVLFF
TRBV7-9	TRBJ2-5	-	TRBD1	TGTGCCAGCAGCTCCGGACAGGGGGCGCGGGAGACCCAGTACTTC	CASSSGQGARETQYF
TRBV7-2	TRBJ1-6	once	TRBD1	TGTGCCAGCAGCTCGGGACAGGTCGAATCACCCCTCCACTTT	CASSSGQVESPLHF
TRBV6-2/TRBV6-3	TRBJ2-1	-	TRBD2	TGTGCCAGCAGCAACCTTCGGACTAGCGCTCGGAATGAGCAGTTCTTC	CASSNLRTSARNEQFF
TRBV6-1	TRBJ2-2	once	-	TGTGCCAGCAGTGAAGAAGCCTCCATCCGAGAGCTGTTTTTT	CASSEEASIRELFF
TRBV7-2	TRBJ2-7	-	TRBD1	TGTGCCAGCAGCCTGGCTTCGACAGGGGGGAAAGTCGAGCAGTACTTC	CASSLASTGGKVEQYF
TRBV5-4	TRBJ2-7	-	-	TGTGCCAGCAGCGGCGGGTCAACAGGGTACGAGCAGTACTTC	CASSGGSTGYEQYF
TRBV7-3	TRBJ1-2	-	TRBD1	TGTGCCAGCAGCTCCGATCCCGGGACAGACTATGGCTACACCTTC	CASSSDPGTDYGYTF
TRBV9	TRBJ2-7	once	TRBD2	TGTGCCAGCAGCGCGACCAGACTAGCGGCCGAGCAGTACTTC	CASSATRLAAEQYF
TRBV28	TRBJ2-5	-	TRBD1	TGTGCCAGCAGTTTATTGCCGGGAGGGGACAGGGGGGAAGAGACCCAGTACTTC	CASSLLPGGDRGEETQYF
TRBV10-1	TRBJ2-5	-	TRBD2	TGCGCCAACCGAAGACTAGCGGGGGAACAAAAGAAGACCCAGTACTTC	CANRRLAGEQKKTQYF
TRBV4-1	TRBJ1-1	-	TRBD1	TGCGCCAGCAGCCATGACAGGACAGGGCCAGCTTTCTTT	CASSHDRTGPAFF
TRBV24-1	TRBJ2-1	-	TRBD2	TGTGCCACCAGTGATTTGCGGCTAGCGGGGAACAATGAGCAGTTCTTC	CATSDLRLAGNNEQFF
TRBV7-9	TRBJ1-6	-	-	TGTGCCAGCAGCTTAGGTGGGTCAGGGCGGAATTCACCCCTCCACTTT	CASSLGGSGRNSPLHF
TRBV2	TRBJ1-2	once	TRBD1	TGTGCCAGTGAGGGGGCTCTAACTAACTATGGCTACACCTTC	CASEGALTNYGYTF
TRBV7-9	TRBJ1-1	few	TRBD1	TGTGCCAGCAGTTCACAGGGGGCGCGCACTGAAGCTTTCTTT	CASSSQGARTEAFF
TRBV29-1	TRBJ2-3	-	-	TGCAGCGTTGGCCTACTAGAAGTCTTCACAGATACGCAGTATTTT	CSVGLLEVFTDTQYF
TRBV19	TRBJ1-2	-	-	TGTGCCAGTAGTATAACAGGTCACTATGGCTACACCTTC	CASSITGHYGYTF
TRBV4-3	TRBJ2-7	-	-	TGCGCCAGCAGCCAAGATCTACCTGTAAGCGGAGACCCCTACGAGCAGTACTTC	CASSQDLPVSGDPYEQYF
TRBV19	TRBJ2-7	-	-	TGTGCCAGTAGTCGGGAGTCGGGACTGAACTACGAGCAGTACTTC	CASSRESGLNYEQYF
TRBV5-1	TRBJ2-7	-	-	TGCGCCAGCAGTGACCCTCCCCAGGGGAACCCCTACGAGCAGTACTTC	CASSDPPQGNPYEQYF
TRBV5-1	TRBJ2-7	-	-	TGCGCCAGCAGTTACGTTTCGGGACAATCTTCTTACGAGCAGTACTTC	CASSYVSGQSSYEQYF
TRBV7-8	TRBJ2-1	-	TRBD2	TGTGCCAGCAGCCGGACTAGCGGCGGAATATATGAGCAGTTCTTC	CASSRTSGGIYEQFF
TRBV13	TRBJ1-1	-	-	TGTGCCAGCAGCTTAGAGGGCAGGACAGAAGCTTTCTTT	CASSLEGRTEAFF
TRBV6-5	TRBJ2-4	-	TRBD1	TGTGCCAGCAGTTATGACAGGGATAGAGCCAAAAACATTCAGTACTTC	CASSYDRDRAKNIQYF
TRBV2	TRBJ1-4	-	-	TGTGCCAGCAGGCCCAGGAGGGAGGAAAAACTGTTTTTT	CASRPRREEKLFF
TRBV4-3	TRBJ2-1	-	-	TGCGCCAGCAGCCAAGATAGCAGGGGAGGGTACAATGAGCAGTTCTTC	CASSQDSRGGYNEQFF
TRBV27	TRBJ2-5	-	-	TGTGCCAGCGGAGTCAACCAAGAGACCCAGTACTTC	CASGVNQETQYF
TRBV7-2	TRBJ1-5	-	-	TGTGCCAGCAGCTTGGGGCAGGCTAATCAGCCCCAGCATTTT	CASSLGQANQPQHF